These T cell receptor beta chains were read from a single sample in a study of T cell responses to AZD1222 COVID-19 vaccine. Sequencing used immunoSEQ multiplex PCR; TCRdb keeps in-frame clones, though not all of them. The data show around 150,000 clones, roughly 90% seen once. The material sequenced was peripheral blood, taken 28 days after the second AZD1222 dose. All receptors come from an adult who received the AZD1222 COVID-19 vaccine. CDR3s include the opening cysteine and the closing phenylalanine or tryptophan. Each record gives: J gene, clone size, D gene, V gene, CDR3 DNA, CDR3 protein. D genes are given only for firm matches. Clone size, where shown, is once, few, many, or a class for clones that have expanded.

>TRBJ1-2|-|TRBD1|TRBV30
TGTGCCTGGAGTCTGTCCGGGACAGGGGGCTTGAGCTACACCTTC
CAWSLSGTGGLSYTF
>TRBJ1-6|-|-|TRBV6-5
TGTGCCAGCAGTTCCGTTACAGGGACACCCCTCCACTTT
CASSSVTGTPLHF
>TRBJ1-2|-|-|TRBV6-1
TGTGCCAGCAGTGATCCGGGACAATATGGCTACACCTTC
CASSDPGQYGYTF
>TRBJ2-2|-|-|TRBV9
TGTGCCAGCAGCGTTCACCCCACCGGGGAGCTGTTTTTT
CASSVHPTGELFF
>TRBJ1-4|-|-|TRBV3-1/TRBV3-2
TGTGCCAGCAGCCAAGTTGAGGGCGTCGGGCTGTTTTTT
CASSQVEGVGLFF
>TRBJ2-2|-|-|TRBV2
TGTGCCAGCAGTGTCGGCCCCGGGGGGGAGCTGTTTTTT
CASSVGPGGELFF
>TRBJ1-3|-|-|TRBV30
TGTGCCTGGAATGACAGAAGCTCTGGAAACACCATATATTTT
CAWNDRSSGNTIYF
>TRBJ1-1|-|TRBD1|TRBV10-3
TGTGCCAGCGACAGGGGCTGGGGGAACACTGAAGCTTTCTTT
CASDRGWGNTEAFF
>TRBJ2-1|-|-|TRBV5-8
TGTGCCAGCCTGATCCAGGTCGACTCCTACAATGAGCAGTTCTTC
CASLIQVDSYNEQFF
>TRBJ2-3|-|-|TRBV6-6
TGTGCCAGCAGCCGACCGGGACCCCAGGGAGATACGCAGTATTTT
CASSRPGPQGDTQYF
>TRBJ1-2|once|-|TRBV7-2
TGTGCCAGCAGCTCCTGGGACTCGATTAACTATGGCTACACCTTC
CASSSWDSINYGYTF
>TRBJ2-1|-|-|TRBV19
TGTGCCAGTAGTCTCGGTTCCTACAATGAGCAGTTCTTC
CASSLGSYNEQFF
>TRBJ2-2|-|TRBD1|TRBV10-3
TGTGCCATCAGGGGGGGACAGGACACCGGGGAGCTGTTTTTT
CAIRGGQDTGELFF
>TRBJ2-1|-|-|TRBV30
TGTGCCTGGAGTGTACGGGAACTAGCTTACAATGAGCAGTTCTTC
CAWSVRELAYNEQFF
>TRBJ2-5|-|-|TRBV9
TGTGCCAGCTCGACCAGGGGAACAGAGACCCAGTACTTC
CASSTRGTETQYF
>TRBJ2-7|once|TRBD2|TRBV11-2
TGTGCCAGCAGCCTCATCACTAGCGGGGGGATCGAGCAGTACTTC
CASSLITSGGIEQYF
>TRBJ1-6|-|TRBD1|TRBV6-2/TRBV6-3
TGTGCCAGCAGTTACTTGGACAGGGACTCACCCCTCCACTTT
CASSYLDRDSPLHF
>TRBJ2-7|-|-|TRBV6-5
TGTGCCAGCAGAATGACAGGTCTATCCTACGAGCAGTACTTC
CASRMTGLSYEQYF